The next 29 T cell receptor beta chains were all read from a single sample in a study of cytomegalovirus exposure and HLA in healthy donors. PCR employed 60 Vbeta and 13 Jbeta primers. Repertoires were generated with immunoSEQ multiplex PCR, while TCRdb's copy carries only in-frame clones and drops some. Among about 200,000 clones listed, 75% to 90% were seen once. Sequencing used PBMCs. The receptors originated from a woman aged 30 to 39 in good health and CMV-seronegative.

Here the CDR3 DNA reads TGTGCCAGCAGCATACAAACAGATAACACCGGGGAGCTGTTTTTT. Translation gives CASSIQTDNTGELFF. The J gene is TRBJ2-2, the V gene TRBV7-9; no definite D call. V lost 5 bases and J lost 2, with 12 bases in between. Germline V gives CDR1 SEHNR, CDR2 FQNEAQ (reference sequence). This CDR3 is built from 15 residues.

V usage is TRBV18 and J usage is TRBJ2-7; maybe TRBD1 (6 bases). Germline V gene lookup returns CDR1 KGHSH and CDR2 LQKENI. The CDR3 loop spans 14 amino acids. Trimming removed 3 bases at V and 3 bases at J, with 12 bases between. CDR3 coding DNA: TGTGCCAGCTCACCGACACAGGGCCTCTACGAGCAGTACTTC. It translates to CASSPTQGLYEQYF. Full variable domain (missing parts from reference TRBV18 and TRBJ2-7): NAGVMQNPRHLVRRRGQEARLRCSPMKGHSHVYWYRQLPEEGLKFMVYLQKENIIDESGMPKERFSAEFPKEGPSILRIQQVVRGDSAAYFCASSPTQGLYEQYFGPGTRLTVT.

The chain uses TRBV5-6 and TRBJ2-1; D gene ambiguous. V lost 3 bases, J lost 0 bases, and 7 bases lay in between. The CDR3 is made up of 14 amino acids. Per germline, CDR1 SGHDT and CDR2 YYEEEE. CDR3 loop: CASSSGLSYNEQFF. The DNA of the CDR3 is TGTGCCAGCAGCTCAGGCCTCTCCTACAATGAGCAGTTCTTC.

This sequence joins TRBV6-6 and TRBJ2-1; 8 nucleotides align to TRBD1. The CDR3 extends over 14 amino acids. Trimming took 7 bases from V and 15 from J; bases not matched to a gene: 17. The V gene's germline CDR1 is MNHNY and CDR2 SVGAGI (reference sequence). This CDR3 reads CASTQREASGGTFF. For the CDR3, the DNA is TGTGCCAGCACTCAAAGAGAGGCGTCAGGGGGCACGTTCTTC.

The genes are TRBV5-1 and TRBJ2-2, with TRBD1 identical over 10 bases. The germline V gene encodes CDR1 SGHRS and CDR2 YFSETQ. V lost 9 bases, J lost 4 bases, and 9 bases stayed unmatched. This CDR3 comprises 15 residues. The CDR3, as DNA: TGCGCCACCGGCCCCAGGACAGGGGGCACCGGGGAGCTGTTTTTT. This gives the protein CATGPRTGGTGELFF.

The chain couples TRBV5-1 to TRBJ1-1; D is uncertain. CDR3 size: 13 residues. The germline V gene encodes CDR1 SGHRS and CDR2 YFSETQ. With 3 bases removed from V and 2 bases from J, the gap between germline ends came to 8 bases. CDR3 region: CASSWNSNTEAFF. The CDR3 coding sequence is TGCGCCAGCAGCTGGAACAGTAACACTGAAGCTTTCTTT.

V is TRBV9 and J is TRBJ2-5, with D perhaps TRBD1 (6 bases). From germline, CDR1 is SGDLS and CDR2 YYNGEE. The V and J ends lost 5 bases and 7 bases respectively, with 18 bases between them. The CDR3 consists of 14 residues. CDR3 nucleotides: TGTGCCAGCAGTGGAGGCAGGGGATTTGGGACCCAGTACTTC. This encodes CASSGGRGFGTQYF.

The chain couples TRBV19 to TRBJ2-6; 7 nucleotides agree with TRBD2. The V segment lost 8 bases and the J segment 4 bases; nucleotides outside the gene matches: 17. The CDR3 length is 18 residues. Germline V gene sequence: CDR1 LNHDA, CDR2 SQIVND (reference sequence). CDR3 residues: CASLYRRGGRDGANVLTF. CDR3 in DNA: TGTGCCAGTCTCTATCGGAGGGGAGGGCGAGACGGGGCCAACGTCCTGACTTTC.

This chain connects TRBV28 to TRBJ2-4; weak D call: TRBD1 (6 bases). The CDR3 is 15 residues long. Germline V CDR1 and CDR2: MDHEN, SYDVKM. V was trimmed by 4 bases and J by 0 bases, leaving 10 bases between them. CDR3 in DNA: TGTGCCAGCAGTTCCGGACAGCTAGCCAAAAACATTCAGTACTTC. Encoded protein: CASSSGQLAKNIQYF. Supplemented by reference TRBV28 and TRBJ2-4, the full variable domain reads DVKVTQSSRYLVKRTGEKVFLECVQDMDHENMFWYRQDPGLGLRLIYFSYDVKMKEKGDIPEGYSVSREKKERFSLILESASTNQTSMYLCASSSGQLAKNIQYFGAGTRLSVL.

This clone was observed a handful of times. This chain connects TRBV2 to TRBJ2-5; unclear D gene. This CDR3 region has 12 residues. Trimming removed 9 bases at V and 1 base at J, with 9 bases between. Per germline, CDR1 SNHLY and CDR2 FYNNEI. The CDR3 sequence is CASQWFQETQYF. The CDR3 bases are TGTGCCAGTCAGTGGTTCCAAGAGACCCAGTACTTC.

The CDR3 nucleotides are TGTGCCAGCACCCCCCCGGGAGGGCTCGAGCAGTACTTC. Protein sequence: CASTPPGGLEQYF. The chain joins TRBV7-9 to TRBJ2-7, with TRBD2 identical over 8 bases. This CDR3 has 13 residues. The J segment lost 6 bases and the V segment lost 7 bases, leaving 8 bases of the junction unmatched. CDR1 SEHNR and CDR2 FQNEAQ come from the germline V gene (reference sequence).

This clone was picked up a small number of times. V usage is TRBV5-1 and J usage is TRBJ2-3; TRBD2 matches at 8 bases. Germline trimming cut 2 bases from V and 2 bases from J; bases unmatched to any gene: 10. The CDR3 sequence is 17 residues long. CDR1 SGHRS and CDR2 YFSETQ come from the germline V gene. The CDR3 spells CASSFGESSGTTDTQYF. The CDR3 DNA reads TGCGCCAGCAGCTTTGGGGAGAGTAGCGGGACCACAGATACGCAGTATTTT.

This chain joins TRBV4-1 and TRBJ2-7, with 9 nucleotides matching TRBD2. The CDR3 runs 15 residues. Germline V CDR1 and CDR2: MGHRA, YSYEKL. V was pared by 4 bases and J by 3 bases, with 7 bases of the junction left unmatched. CDR3 in DNA: TGCGCCAGCAGCCCAGAACCTAGCGGGATCTACGAGCAGTACTTC. This codes for CASSPEPSGIYEQYF.

About this clone: At one end the junction does not follow the germline gene, possibly because of a read error. The chain uses TRBV5-6 and TRBJ2-7, with D perhaps matching TRBD1 (6 bases). The CDR3 is 14 residues long. Per the germline V gene, CDR1 is SGHDT and CDR2 is YYEEEE. CDR3 sequence (DNA): TGTGCCGGCAAGCCTTGGGGGCGCGGGTACGAGCAGTGCTTC. As protein: CAGKPWGRGYEQCF. The variable domain in full, with the rest retrieved from reference TRBV5-6 and TRBJ2-7, is DAGVTQSPTHLIKTRGQQVTLRCSPKSGHDTVSWYQQALGQGPQFIFQYYEEEERQRGNFPDRFSGHQFPNYSSELNVNALLLGDSALYLCAGKPWGRGYEQCFGPGTRLTVT.

The chain combines TRBV18 with TRBJ2-1; 8 positions match TRBD2. This CDR3 contains 15 residues. V was clipped by 2 bases and J by 6 bases; unmatched bases: 6. The germline V gene has CDR1 KGHSH and CDR2 LQKENI. CDR3 bases: TGTGCCAGCTCACCAGGGACTAGGGCCCGCAATGAGCAGTTCTTC. This gives the protein CASSPGTRARNEQFF.

The V and J genes are TRBV11-2 and TRBJ2-1, with unresolved D. There are 14 residues in the CDR3. Trimming took off 4 bases at V and 7 bases at J, with 14 bases between the two ends. Per germline, CDR1 SGHAT and CDR2 FQNNGV. CDR3 protein: CASSYRAVVNEQFF. For the CDR3, the DNA is TGTGCCAGCAGCTATCGTGCGGTGGTGAATGAGCAGTTCTTC.

The genes are TRBV5-5 and TRBJ2-7, with 11 bases lining up with TRBD2. J lost 3 bases, V lost 6 bases, and 11 bases had no gene match. The germline CDR1 and CDR2 sequences are SGHKS and YYEKEE (reference sequence). The CDR3 spans 16 residues. The CDR3 DNA reads TGTGCCAGCAAGCTGGCCGGGACTAGCGGATACTACGAGCAGTACTTC. Translation gives CASKLAGTSGYYEQYF.

The gene calls are TRBV6-5 and TRBJ2-1; TRBD2 aligns across 14 bases. Looked up from germline, CDR1 is MNHEY and CDR2 is SVGAGI. The CDR3 length is 16 residues. V was clipped by 2 bases and J by 8 bases; unmatched bases: 5. The CDR3 region has the DNA TGTGCCAGCAGTTACAGACTAGCGGGAGGGTACGATGAGCAGTTCTTC. Translated, it gives CASSYRLAGGYDEQFF.

The chain is built from TRBV6-6 and TRBJ2-7; possibly TRBD2 for D (5 bases). The CDR3 is 15 amino acids. Germline V gives CDR1 MNHNY, CDR2 SVGAGI (reference sequence). Trimming took 2 bases from V and 3 from J, leaving 14 bases between them. The CDR3 here is CASSYSGPGNYEQYF. CDR3 bases: TGTGCCAGCAGTTACAGCGGACCGGGGAACTACGAGCAGTACTTC.

This chain connects TRBV10-3 to TRBJ2-7; maybe TRBD2 (6 bases). V gave up 7 bases and J gave up 5 bases, with 18 bases separating them. Looked up from germline, CDR1 is ENHRY and CDR2 is SYGVKD. This CDR3 has 14 residues. The CDR3 protein is CAITPGEPGHEQYF. The CDR3 DNA reads TGTGCCATCACCCCGGGGGAGCCCGGGCACGAGCAGTACTTC.

The V call is TRBV5-6, the J call TRBJ1-5, with TRBD1 matching over 7 bases. CDR3 length equals 16 residues. Trimming took 0 bases from V and 2 from J; bases not matched to a gene: 5. The germline V gene has CDR1 SGHDT and CDR2 YYEEEE. CDR3 DNA: TGTGCCAGCAGCTTGGGAGCAGGGGGAGGCAATCAGCCCCAGCATTTT. Translation gives CASSLGAGGGNQPQHF. The full variable domain, its missing parts supplied by reference TRBV5-6 and TRBJ1-5, is DAGVTQSPTHLIKTRGQQVTLRCSPKSGHDTVSWYQQALGQGPQFIFQYYEEEERQRGNFPDRFSGHQFPNYSSELNVNALLLGDSALYLCASSLGAGGGNQPQHFGDGTRLSIL.

The count of this clone is one. The V call is TRBV27, the J call TRBJ2-3; tentatively, D is TRBD1 (6 bases). The CDR3 loop spans 15 amino acids. Germline V gene sequence: CDR1 MNHEY, CDR2 SMNVEV (reference sequence). Trimming shortened V by 5 bases and J by 5 bases, and 17 bases separated the two germline ends. CDR3 loop: CASSLQGPPGDTQYF. The CDR3 DNA reads as TGTGCCAGCAGTCTACAGGGACCCCCCGGAGATACGCAGTATTTT.

The chain couples TRBV5-5 to TRBJ2-7, with 11 bases that match TRBD1. The CDR3 runs to 14 residues. CDR1 is SGHKS and CDR2 is YYEKEE in the germline V gene (reference sequence). V was pared by 4 bases and J by 3 bases, with 3 bases of the junction left unmatched. The CDR3: CASSAGTGGYEQYF. The CDR3 region has the DNA TGTGCCAGCAGCGCCGGGACAGGGGGCTACGAGCAGTACTTC.

The J gene is TRBJ1-1, the V gene TRBV6-5; unclear D gene. The CDR3 totals 15 residues. Germline V gives CDR1 MNHEY, CDR2 SVGAGI. Trimming stripped 4 bases from V and 3 bases from J, with 15 bases between. The CDR3 loop reads CASSFTPTRDTEAFF. CDR3 sequence (DNA): TGTGCCAGCAGTTTTACCCCAACCCGGGACACTGAAGCTTTCTTT.

This sequence joins TRBV4-1 and TRBJ2-5; 10 nucleotides align to TRBD2. Per germline, CDR1 MGHRA and CDR2 YSYEKL. Trimming at V came to 2 bases and at J to 1 base, leaving 4 bases not matched to a gene. The CDR3 sequence is 16 residues long. CDR3: CASSQQLAGLQETQYF. The CDR3 bases are TGCGCCAGCAGCCAACAACTAGCGGGGCTCCAAGAGACCCAGTACTTC.

The CDR3 protein is CASSQLGDYYEQYF. The CDR3 region has the DNA TGCGCCAGCAGCCAGCTCGGAGACTACTACGAGCAGTACTTC. V usage is TRBV4-1 and J usage is TRBJ2-7, with D possibly being TRBD2 (5 bases). V was shortened by 3 bases and J by 3 bases, with 12 bases between the two germline ends. Germline-derived CDR1 and CDR2 are MGHRA and YSYEKL. This CDR3 is built from 14 residues.

A single count supports this clone. The chain has TRBV19 and TRBJ2-7; 7 nucleotides align to TRBD1. The CDR3 consists of 15 residues. Germline CDR1 LNHDA, CDR2 SQIVND (reference sequence). Unmatched junction bases numbered 14, after V lost 7 bases and J lost 5 bases. CDR3 nucleotide sequence: TGTGCCAGTACCTCAACGGGACAGCCAGGCCACGAGCAGTACTTC. It encodes CASTSTGQPGHEQYF.

The V and J genes are TRBV9 and TRBJ2-1; possible D gene TRBD1, 6 bases. Germline CDR1 is SGDLS and CDR2 is YYNGEE. The ends were cut back, 1 base at V and 1 base at J, with 9 bases in the middle. The CDR3 is 15 residues long. In DNA, the CDR3 is TGTGCCAGCAGCGTAACAGGGTCTTCCTACAATGAGCAGTTCTTC. Its protein product is CASSVTGSSYNEQFF.

V is TRBV6-5 and J is TRBJ1-3; 7 nucleotides match TRBD1. The ends lost 0 bases at V and 2 bases at J; junction bases unmatched: 4. CDR1 MNHEY and CDR2 SVGAGI come from the germline V gene. CDR3 length: 16 residues. In DNA form, the CDR3 reads TGTGCCAGCAGTTACTCGACAGGGAGCCCTGGAAACACCATATATTTT. This sequence encodes CASSYSTGSPGNTIYF.